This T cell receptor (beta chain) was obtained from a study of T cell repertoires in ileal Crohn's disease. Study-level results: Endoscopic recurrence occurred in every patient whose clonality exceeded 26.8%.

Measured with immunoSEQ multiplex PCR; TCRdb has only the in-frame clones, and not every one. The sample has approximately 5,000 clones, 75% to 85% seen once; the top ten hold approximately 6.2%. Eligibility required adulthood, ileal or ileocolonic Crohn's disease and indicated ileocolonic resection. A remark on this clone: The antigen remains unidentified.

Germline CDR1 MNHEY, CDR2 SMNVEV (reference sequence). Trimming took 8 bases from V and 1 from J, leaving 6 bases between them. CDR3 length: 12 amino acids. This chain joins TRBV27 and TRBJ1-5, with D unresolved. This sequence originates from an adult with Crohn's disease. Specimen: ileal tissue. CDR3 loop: CASGGSNQPQHF. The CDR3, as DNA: TGTGCCAGCGGAGGGAGCAATCAGCCCCAGCATTTT.